This T cell receptor (beta chain) is from a study of shared clonotypes between healthy human individuals (TCRdb year 2020). For context, the study as a whole: Three men and two women, aged 18 to 49 years, made up the cohort. To estimate repertoire size and how much clonotype sharing occurs between individuals, the study deeply sequenced the blood TCR repertoires of several healthy adults. Per donor, leukapheresis produced somewhere between about 0.94 and 8.9 billion PBMCs. To increase sequencing depth and limit assay-specific biases, TCR repertoire library preparation and sequencing were carried out by different laboratories using diverse techniques. For each donor, CD4 naive and CD4 memory were each given three plates, CD8 naive was given two plates, and CD8 memory was given one plate. Summary of the overall study and its limitations: Sharing across several donors was observed for around 5% of naive CD4, over 3% of naive CD8, 2.3% of memory CD4, and over 0.3% of memory CD8 clonotypes. Pairwise subsampling led to the expectation that sequencing depth would affect the degree of clonotype sharing among donors. Compared with non-shared clonotypes, clonotypes shared by all four sorted-subset donors had higher generation probabilities. Rarefaction of sorted-subset datasets indicated incomplete sequencing despite the large sequencing depth. Estimated clonotype richness was generally larger for naive than for memory subsets. The genetic and exposure-history diversity represented was limited by the small number of donors. Sampling was restricted to blood, and TCR repertoires in tissue are likely to differ from TCR repertoires in blood.

To note about this clone: Its recognized antigen is unknown. No base quality information exists; no much larger clone differs at one position.

The donors were healthy, HIV-negative adults who had no recently reported acute infections or vaccinations. Every donor was a Caucasian adult residing in Nashville, Tennessee, USA. CD8 memory samples consisted of magnetically selected CD45RO+ cells combined with CCR7-negative CD45RA+ effector memory (TemRA) cells. Blood was collected by leukapheresis, and PBMCs were isolated by Ficoll-Histopaque density gradient centrifugation and then cryopreserved in liquid nitrogen vapor phase. Analytical flow cytometry was used to check the purity and quantity of every magnetically sorted T cell population. Genomic DNA was isolated from each sorted fraction and quantified by UV absorbance on a Nanodrop 2000c. V loses 9 bases, J loses 5 bases, and the germline ends lie 13 bases apart. The CDR3 spans 13 residues, from the cysteine through the phenylalanine. The read is trimmed to its CDR3 DNA, 39 bases read in frame from base 1. Per the germline V gene, MDHEN is the CDR1 and SYDVKM is the CDR2.

Using the deep immunoSEQ assay, TCR CDR3 regions were amplified from genomic DNA by multiplex PCR. Genomic DNA extracted from each cell subset was distributed evenly over all wells of several immunoSEQ 96-well plates, and each plate served as one replicate. Each replicate PCR for sorted subsets received around 200 ng genomic DNA, equal to tens of thousands of T cell genomes. The purified libraries were quantified using a Qubit 3.0 fluorometer, sized with a Bioanalyzer 2100, and then quantified again using the KAPA Library Quantification kit. Every immunoSEQ 96-well plate was sequenced on a separate single-read 150-cycle Illumina NextSeq 550 flow cell. In the authors' own workflow: Because the immunoSEQ output included only junctional sequences and no quality scores, the filtering could not be the same as the filtering used for full-length reads. Sequences were annotated with PyIR, a Python wrapper for IgBLAST v1.9, using IMGT germline references to assign V/J genes and CDR3. Reads were removed for weak V/J assignments (E-value above 1e-6), missing CDR3, stop codons, out-of-frame junctions, or ambiguous translated residues. V3J clonotypes were defined as sequences sharing an identical inferred V gene, J gene, and CDR3 amino acid sequence. Percentage overlap between repertoires was calculated by dividing the number of shared unique clonotypes by the size of the smaller repertoire. RTK rarefaction, the Chao1 estimator, and Recon v2.1 estimates of unobserved clonotypes were used to assess repertoire richness. For all TCRbeta clonotypes obtained by the gDNA method from a handful of donors, generation probabilities were computed with OLGA. Entries here come from immuneACCESS through TCRdb and include only in-frame sequences with V and J called. Some clones fail to appear in such tables; in the studies checked, an unresolved V gene covers under half of the shortfall, and the cause of the remainder is unknown. That table is the source of V, J and clone size, and D and trimming were worked out from the DNA. The sample yields under 150,000 clones; about 67% were counted once. The ten largest clones take up 20% to 25% of the sample.

The sample was memory CD8+ T cells sorted from blood. Read against the paper, the sample's cell subset or site label means: CD45RO+ cells pooled with CCR7-negative TemRA cells. The rearranged segments are TRBV28 and TRBJ2-2, with TRBD1 tentatively as D gene (6 bases match). This TCR derives from a woman aged 30 to 39 in good health. The CDR3 region has the sequence CASIYRVTGELFF. The DNA sequence reads TGTGCCAGTATATACAGGGTTACCGGGGAGCTGTTTTTT.